The source of this T cell receptor (beta chain) is a study of long-term antiretroviral therapy in people with HIV. From germline, CDR1 is SGHRS and CDR2 YFSETQ. The V end was cut by 5 bases, the J end by 2 bases, with 10 bases between. This CDR3 is 13 amino acids long. The libraries were made with immunoSEQ v3.0 at survey level. TCRdb's copy holds only in-frame clones and misses some; the assay was immunoSEQ multiplex PCR. This table has about 24,000 clones, under 85% appearing once. The clonotype was recovered from a man aged 50-60 years with HIV. Source: unsorted PBMCs, taken 0.4 years after starting antiretroviral therapy. The chain carries TRBV5-1 and TRBJ1-2; no reliable D call. CDR3 loop: CASSPIPNYGYTF. The DNA for the CDR3 is TGCGCCAGCAGTCCGATTCCCAACTATGGCTACACCTTC.